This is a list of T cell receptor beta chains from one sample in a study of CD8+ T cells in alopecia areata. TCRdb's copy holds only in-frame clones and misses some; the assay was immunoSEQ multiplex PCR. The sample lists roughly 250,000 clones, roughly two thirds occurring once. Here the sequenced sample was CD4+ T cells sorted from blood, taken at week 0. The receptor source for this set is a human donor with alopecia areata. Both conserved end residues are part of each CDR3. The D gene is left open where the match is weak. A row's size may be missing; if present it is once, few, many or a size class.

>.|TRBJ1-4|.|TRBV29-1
TGCAGCGTTGTTGGGAATACTAATGAAAAACTGTTTTTT
CSVVGNTNEKLFF
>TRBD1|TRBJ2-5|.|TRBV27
TGTGCCTCTCGACCGGGACAGTCACAAGAGACCCAGTACTTC
CASRPGQSQETQYF
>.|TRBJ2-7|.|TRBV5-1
TGCGCCAGCAGGAGTCTGGGGTCCTCCTACGAGCAGTACTTC
CASRSLGSSYEQYF
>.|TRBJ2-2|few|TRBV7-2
TGTGCCAGCAGCAGACCAGCCGGGGAGCTGTTTTTT
CASSRPAGELFF
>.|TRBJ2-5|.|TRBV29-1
TGCAGCGCTGCACCCCAGGAGACCCAGTACTTC
CSAAPQETQYF
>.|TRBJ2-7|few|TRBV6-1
TGTGCCAGCAGTTACACCTACGAGCAGTACTTC
CASSYTYEQYF
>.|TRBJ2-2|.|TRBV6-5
TGTGCCAGCAGTTACGTGCGGTTCGACACCGGGGAGCTGTTTTTT
CASSYVRFDTGELFF
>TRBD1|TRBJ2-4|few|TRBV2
TGTGCCATCGCGGAACAGGGGGGAAACATTCAGTACTTC
CAIAEQGGNIQYF
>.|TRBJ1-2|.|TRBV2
TGTGCCAGCAGTGAAGGGATATACTATGGCTACACCTTC
CASSEGIYYGYTF
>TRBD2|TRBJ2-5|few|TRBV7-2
TGTGCCAGCAGCTTAAATGCGGGGGGGCGCGAGGAGACCCAGTACTTC
CASSLNAGGREETQYF
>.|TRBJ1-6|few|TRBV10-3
TGTGCCATCAGTGAGGACAGAAGCTATAATTCACCCCTCCACTTT
CAISEDRSYNSPLHF
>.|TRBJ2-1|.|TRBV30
TGTGCCTGGAGTACCGACAGCTACAATGAGCAGTTCTTC
CAWSTDSYNEQFF
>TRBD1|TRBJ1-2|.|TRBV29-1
TGCAGCGTTCTGGACAGGTCTTATGGCTACACCTTC
CSVLDRSYGYTF
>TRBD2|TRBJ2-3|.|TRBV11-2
TGTGCGACCTTGGCTAGCGGGGCCTATACGCAGTATTTT
CATLASGAYTQYF
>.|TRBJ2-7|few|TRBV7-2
TGTGCCAGCAGCTTAGGAGTTGTCTACGAGCAGTACTTC
CASSLGVVYEQYF
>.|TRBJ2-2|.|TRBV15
TGTGCCACCAGCGGACTTACGGACACCGGGGAGCTGTTTTTT
CATSGLTDTGELFF
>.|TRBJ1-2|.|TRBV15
TGTGCCACCAGCTCCGGGACCGGGCGAAGCAATGGCTACACCTTC
CATSSGTGRSNGYTF
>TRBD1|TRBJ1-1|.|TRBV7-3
TGTGCCAGCAGCCCTACACAGGGGGTGGCCACTGAAGCTTTCTTT
CASSPTQGVATEAFF
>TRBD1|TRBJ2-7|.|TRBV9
TGTGCCAGCAGTAGGCTGGACAGGGGGAACGAGCAGTACTTC
CASSRLDRGNEQYF
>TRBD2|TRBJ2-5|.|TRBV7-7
TGTGCTAGCAGCCAAAGCGGGGGCGAGCAGACCCAGTACTTC
CASSQSGGEQTQYF
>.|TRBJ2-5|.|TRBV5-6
TGTGCCAGCAGCTCGGTGGGGGGCTTCCACCAAGAGACCCAGTACTTC
CASSSVGGFHQETQYF
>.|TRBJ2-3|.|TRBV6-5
TGTGCCAGCATAAGGTCGGGAACAGATACGCAGTATTTT
CASIRSGTDTQYF
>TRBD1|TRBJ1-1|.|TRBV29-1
TGCAGCGGAATCCACAGGGGTGAGGCTGAAGCTTTCTTT
CSGIHRGEAEAFF
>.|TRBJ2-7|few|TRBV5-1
TGCGCCAGCAGCGCATATCCCTCAGGCCTGTCCCTAACCTACGAGCAGTACTTC
CASSAYPSGLSLTYEQYF
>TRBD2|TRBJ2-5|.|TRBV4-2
TGTGCCAGCAGCCGAGGGCGGGGGGGCCGAGAGACCCAGTACTTC
CASSRGRGGRETQYF
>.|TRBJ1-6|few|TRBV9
TGTGCCAGCAGCGTACGGACTGATTCACCCCTCCACTTT
CASSVRTDSPLHF
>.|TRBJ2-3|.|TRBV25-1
TGTGCCAGCAGTGAAAGGGTACCCACAGATACGCAGTATTTT
CASSERVPTDTQYF
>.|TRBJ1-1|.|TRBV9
TGTGCCAGCAGCAGACAGGTGATGAACACTGAAGCTTTCTTT
CASSRQVMNTEAFF